The entry below gives a single T cell receptor (beta chain) sequence along with its context. The entry originates in a study of immune characterization of retroperitoneal liposarcoma. MiXCR, run by TCRdb on the PCR reads, gives a single entry per CDR3 protein. The data contain around 20,000 distinct CDR3 sequences, about 35% of them singletons. The CDR3 consists of 16 residues. CDR1 MNHNY and CDR2 SVGAGI come from the germline V gene (reference sequence). Unmatched junction bases numbered 13, after V lost 0 bases and J lost 13 bases. The sample taken for sequencing was blood. This chain joins TRBV6-6 and TRBJ2-1; TRBD2 aligns across 9 bases. This TCR was sampled from a male donor with retroperitoneal liposarcoma. The CDR3 bases are TGTGCCAGCAGTTACTCGACTAGCGGTAACACAGGGACCCAGTTCTTC. As protein: CASSYSTSGNTGTQFF.